This section outlines one T cell receptor beta chain sequence together with its context. There is no known antigen for this receptor. Within one base of it there is no much larger clone, and no base qualities were kept. This record comes from a study of blood T cell repertoires in COVID-19 (dated by TCRdb to 2018 to 2021). Regarding the study in general: The collaborator samples originated in the United States, Italy and Spain and spanned the acute and convalescent phases of COVID-19. HLA class I and class II types, where available, came from metadata supplied by the sample provider rather than from assay-based typing. The repertoires were made available in a free public database intended to serve as a resource for research on the immune response to SARS-CoV-2. The material from the prospective study consisted of cDNA or gDNA derived from T cells, B-cell-depleted T cells, or PBMCs. The samples were drawn from the first 160 participants of the ongoing ImmuneRACE study and from over 950 subjects provided by 6 global collaborators. Sample metadata almost always included a de-identified subject ID, COVID-19 status, age in years and sex. The dataset comprised deeply sampled blood TCRbeta repertoires from subjects exposed to, actively infected with, or recovered from COVID-19. What the work shows at the level of the full study, not this receptor alone: Clinical and demographic metadata were provided uncurated, with the amount varying by source and participant.

Whole blood was collected in K2EDTA tubes by collaborating institutions according to the institutions' own protocols. For TCRbeta analysis, collaborators shipped samples as frozen whole blood, isolated PBMCs, or DNA extracted from either of those sample types. The CDR3 holds 15 amino acids from the cysteine to the phenylalanine. Kept here is only the CDR3 DNA, which spans 45 bases and is read in frame from base 1. According to the germline V gene (reference sequence), CDR1 reads LNHDA and CDR2 reads SQIVND. Unmatched junction bases come to 5, with V trimmed by 7 bases and J by 3 bases. TCRbeta CDR3 regions were amplified from genomic DNA by means of the immunoSEQ Assay, a bias-controlled multiplex PCR. The original methods were these. The number of nucleated cells in each sample was estimated by amplification of reference gene primers within the assay. To quantify the absolute abundance of each unique TCRbeta CDR3 rearrangement, sequence reads were collapsed and filtered. For each sample, productive Simpson clonality was calculated as the square root of Simpson's diversity index over productive rearrangements. Sourced from immuneACCESS, this table was stored by TCRdb with only in-frame sequences that have V and J called. A share of the clones is absent; for the studies checked, an unresolved V gene accounts for under half, and the remainder has no known explanation. D and trimming come from the DNA, and the V and J calls and clone size come from that table. The sample contains more than 60,000 clones, around 90% of them found a single time. Together, the top ten hold less than 8.5% of the sample.

What was sequenced was peripheral blood. The receptor chain draws on TRBV19 and TRBJ2-1; TRBD1 lines up with 11 middle nucleotides. This TCR derives from a human donor in a cohort sampled during active COVID-19. The nucleotide sequence reads as follows: TGTGCCAGTACCCCCGGGACAGGGGGCTACAATGAGCAGTTCTTC. It translates as CASTPGTGGYNEQFF.